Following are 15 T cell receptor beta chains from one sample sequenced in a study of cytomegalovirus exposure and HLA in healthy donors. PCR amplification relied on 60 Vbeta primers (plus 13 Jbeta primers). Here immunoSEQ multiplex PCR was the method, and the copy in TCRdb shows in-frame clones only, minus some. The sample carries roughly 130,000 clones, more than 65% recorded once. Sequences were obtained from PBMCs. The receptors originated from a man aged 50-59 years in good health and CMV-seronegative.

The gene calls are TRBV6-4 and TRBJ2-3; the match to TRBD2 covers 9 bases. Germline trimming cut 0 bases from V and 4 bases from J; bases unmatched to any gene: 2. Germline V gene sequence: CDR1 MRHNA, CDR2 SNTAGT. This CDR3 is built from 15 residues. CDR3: CASSDSLAGPDTQYF. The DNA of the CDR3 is TGTGCCAGCAGTGACTCGCTAGCGGGGCCAGATACGCAGTATTTT.

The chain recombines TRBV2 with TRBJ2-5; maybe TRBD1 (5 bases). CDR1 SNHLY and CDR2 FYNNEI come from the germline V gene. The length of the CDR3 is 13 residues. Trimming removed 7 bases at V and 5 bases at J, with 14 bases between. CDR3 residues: CASTQDRLETQYF. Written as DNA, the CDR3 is TGTGCCAGCACACAGGACCGACTGGAGACCCAGTACTTC.

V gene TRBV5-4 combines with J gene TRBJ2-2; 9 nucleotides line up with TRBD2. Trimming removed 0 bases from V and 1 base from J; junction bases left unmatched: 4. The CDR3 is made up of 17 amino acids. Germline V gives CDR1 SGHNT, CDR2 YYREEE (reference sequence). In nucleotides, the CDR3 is TGTGCCAGCAGCTTGGCCCTACTAGCGGGGAACACCGGGGAGCTGTTTTTT. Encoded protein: CASSLALLAGNTGELFF.

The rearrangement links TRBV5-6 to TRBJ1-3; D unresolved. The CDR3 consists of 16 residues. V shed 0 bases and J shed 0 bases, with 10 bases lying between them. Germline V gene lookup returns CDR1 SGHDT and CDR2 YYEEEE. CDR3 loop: CASSLDLAHSGNTIYF. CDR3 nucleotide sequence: TGTGCCAGCAGCTTGGATCTAGCGCACTCTGGAAACACCATATATTTT.

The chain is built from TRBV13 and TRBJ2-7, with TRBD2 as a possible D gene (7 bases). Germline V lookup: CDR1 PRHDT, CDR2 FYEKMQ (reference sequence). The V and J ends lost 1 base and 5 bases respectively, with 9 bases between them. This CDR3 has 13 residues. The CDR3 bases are TGTGCCAGCAGCTTAGCGGGGGGCGACGAGCAGTACTTC. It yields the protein CASSLAGGDEQYF.

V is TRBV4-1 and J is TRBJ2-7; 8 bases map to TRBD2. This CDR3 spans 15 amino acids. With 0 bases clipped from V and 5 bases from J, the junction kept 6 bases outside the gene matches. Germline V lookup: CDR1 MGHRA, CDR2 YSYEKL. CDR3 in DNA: TGCGCCAGCAGCCAAGAATTAGGACTAGCTGACGAGCAGTACTTC. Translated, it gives CASSQELGLADEQYF.

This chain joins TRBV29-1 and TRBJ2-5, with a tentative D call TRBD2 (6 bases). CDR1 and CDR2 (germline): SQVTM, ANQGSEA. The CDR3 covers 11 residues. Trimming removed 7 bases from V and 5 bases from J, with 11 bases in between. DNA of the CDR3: TGCAGCGGACTACGGGGGGAGACCCAGTACTTC. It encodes CSGLRGETQYF.

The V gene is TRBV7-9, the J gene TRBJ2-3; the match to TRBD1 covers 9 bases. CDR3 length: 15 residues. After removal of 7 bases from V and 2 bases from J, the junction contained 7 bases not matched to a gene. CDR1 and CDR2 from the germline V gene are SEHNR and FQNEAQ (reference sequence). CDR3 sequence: CASTGTGPVTDTQYF. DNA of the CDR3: TGTGCCAGCACCGGGACAGGGCCTGTCACAGATACGCAGTATTTT.

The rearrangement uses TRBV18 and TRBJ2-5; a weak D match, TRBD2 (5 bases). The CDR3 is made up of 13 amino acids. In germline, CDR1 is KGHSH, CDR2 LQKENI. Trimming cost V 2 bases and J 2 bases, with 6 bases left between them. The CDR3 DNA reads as TGTGCCAGCTCACCAGGGAGACAAGAGACCCAGTACTTC. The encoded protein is CASSPGRQETQYF.

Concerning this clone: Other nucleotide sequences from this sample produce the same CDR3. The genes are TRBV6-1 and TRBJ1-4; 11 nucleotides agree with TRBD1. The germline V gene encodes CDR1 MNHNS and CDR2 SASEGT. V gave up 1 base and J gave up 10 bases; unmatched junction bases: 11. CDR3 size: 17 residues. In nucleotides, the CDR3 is TGTGCCAGCAGTGAAGGTGTCCCTGGACAGGGGGCGGGAAAACTGTTTTTT. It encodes CASSEGVPGQGAGKLFF.

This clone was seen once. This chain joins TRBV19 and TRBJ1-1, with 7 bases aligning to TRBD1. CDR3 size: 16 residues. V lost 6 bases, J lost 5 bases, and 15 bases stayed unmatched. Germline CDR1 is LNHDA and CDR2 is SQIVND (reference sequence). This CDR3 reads CASSLATGEWKTEAFF. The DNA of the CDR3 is TGTGCCAGTAGCCTAGCCACAGGGGAGTGGAAGACTGAAGCTTTCTTT.

Here the CDR3 reads CASSPYSNQPQHF. Written as DNA, the CDR3 is TGTGCCAGCAGTCCGTATAGCAATCAGCCCCAGCATTTT. V is TRBV6-1 and J is TRBJ1-5; no clear D gene. The germline V gene encodes CDR1 MNHNS and CDR2 SASEGT. The CDR3 runs to 13 residues. Trimming stripped 5 bases from V and 0 bases from J, with 5 bases between.

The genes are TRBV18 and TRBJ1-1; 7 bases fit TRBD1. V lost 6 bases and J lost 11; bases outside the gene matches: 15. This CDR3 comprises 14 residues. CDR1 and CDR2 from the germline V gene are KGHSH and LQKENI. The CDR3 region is CASSDDRALPPAFF. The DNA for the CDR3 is TGTGCCAGCTCCGATGACAGGGCGTTACCTCCGGCTTTCTTT.

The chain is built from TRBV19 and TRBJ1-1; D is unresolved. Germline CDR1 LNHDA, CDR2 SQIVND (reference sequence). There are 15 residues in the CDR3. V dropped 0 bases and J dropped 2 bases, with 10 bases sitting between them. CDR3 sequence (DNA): TGTGCCAGTAGTATAGATAAAGTAGAAAACACTGAAGCTTTCTTT. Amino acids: CASSIDKVENTEAFF.

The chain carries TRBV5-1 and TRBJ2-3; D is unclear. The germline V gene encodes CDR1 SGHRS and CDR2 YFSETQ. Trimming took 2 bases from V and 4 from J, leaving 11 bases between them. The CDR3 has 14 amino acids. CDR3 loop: CASSFDRGADTQYF. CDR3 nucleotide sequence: TGCGCCAGCAGCTTTGATAGAGGCGCAGATACGCAGTATTTT.